The clone carrying this T cell receptor (beta chain) was found many times. The time point denotes: newly diagnosed GD, antithyroid drugs for less than 3 months. The authors made the TCR library using RNA they extracted from PBMCs. This specimen comes from a study of regulatory T cells in long-lasting Graves disease. Building the TCR beta libraries relied on iRepertoire HTBI primers, and CDR3 regions underwent Arm-PCR. From the multiplex PCR reads, TCRdb called clonotypes with MiXCR, one entry per CDR3 protein. The sample shows 500,000 or so distinct CDR3 sequences, 13% to 15% of them seen only once. A further study also used this sample, focusing on T cells in Graves' hyperthyroidism and ophthalmopathy.

Specimen: peripheral blood mononuclear cells (PBMCs), collected at new diagnosis, from a patient treated with antithyroid drugs. The source of this sequence is a woman aged 45-59 years with Graves disease.

This CDR3 reads CASSPPGTGLMEQYF. In DNA, the CDR3 is TGTGCCAGCTCACCACCAGGGACAGGGTTAATGGAGCAGTACTTC. The chain recombines TRBV18 with TRBJ2-7, with TRBD1 identical over 9 bases. The CDR3 extends over 15 amino acids. The V gene's germline CDR1 is KGHSH and CDR2 LQKENI. The V segment lost 0 bases and the J segment 7 bases; nucleotides outside the gene matches: 7.